The 22 T cell receptor beta chains below all came from one sample that was sequenced in a study of blood T cell repertoires in COVID-19. Produced via immunoSEQ multiplex PCR; TCRdb's table is partial and in-frame only. Among 320,000 or so clones listed, around 90% were seen once. Sequenced input: PBMCs or T cells enriched from blood (not recorded which). The source of these receptors is a man in his fifties or sixties who had recovered from COVID-19.

This sequence joins TRBV9 and TRBJ2-4; possibly TRBD2 for D (5 bases). Trimming shortened V by 0 bases and J by 7 bases, and 14 bases separated the two germline ends. Germline V CDR1 and CDR2: SGDLS, YYNGEE. This CDR3 spans 15 amino acids. CDR3 sequence: CASSVAGSSMNIQYF. The CDR3 DNA reads TGTGCCAGCAGCGTAGCTGGGAGCAGTATGAACATTCAGTACTTC.

This chain links TRBV9 with TRBJ2-1, with 10 bases fitting TRBD2. V gave up 3 bases and J gave up 4 bases; unmatched junction bases: 10. This CDR3 has 17 residues. CDR1 is SGDLS, CDR2 YYNGEE, per germline. The CDR3 DNA reads as TGTGCCAGCAGCGAAACCCCCACTAGCGGGGCATACAATGAGCAGTTCTTC. Translating gives CASSETPTSGAYNEQFF. Full variable domain (outside the CDR3, taken from reference TRBV9 and TRBJ2-1): DSGVTQTPKHLITATGQRVTLRCSPRSGDLSVYWYQQSLDQGLQFLIQYYNGEERAKGNILERFSAQQFPDLHSELNLSSLELGDSALYFCASSETPTSGAYNEQFFGPGTRLTVL.

The chain is built from TRBV19 and TRBJ1-1; a possible D gene is TRBD1 (6 bases). The V and J ends lost 3 bases and 11 bases respectively, with 19 bases between them. The CDR3 loop spans 14 amino acids. Germline CDR1 reads LNHDA; CDR2 reads SQIVND (reference sequence). The CDR3 nucleotides are TGTGCCAGTAGTATCCAGGGGTCGGCCTTTGGGGCTTTCTTT. Its translation: CASSIQGSAFGAFF. The whole variable domain, remainder taken from reference TRBV19 and TRBJ1-1, is DGGITQSPKYLFRKEGQNVTLSCEQNLNHDAMYWYRQDPGQGLRLIYYSQIVNDFQKGDIAEGYSVSREKKESFPLTVTSAQKNPTAFYLCASSIQGSAFGAFFGQGTRLTVV.

The chain has TRBV29-1 and TRBJ2-1, with 10 positions matching TRBD2. The CDR3 contains 15 residues. Germline V lookup: CDR1 SQVTM, CDR2 ANQGSEA. The V segment lost 7 bases and the J segment 9 bases; nucleotides outside the gene matches: 15. In nucleotides, the CDR3 is TGCAGCGCAAGGTTGTCTAGCGGGAGCGGTGGTGAGCAGTTCTTC. It is translated as CSARLSSGSGGEQFF.

V gene TRBV6-5 combines with J gene TRBJ2-1; D is perhaps TRBD2 (7 bases). CDR1 is MNHEY, CDR2 SVGAGI, per germline. The CDR3 extends over 15 amino acids. V lost 2 bases, J lost 1 base, and 9 bases lay in between. This CDR3 reads CASSYGGASYNEQFF. For the CDR3, the DNA is TGTGCCAGCAGTTACGGGGGGGCTTCCTACAATGAGCAGTTCTTC.

This chain joins TRBV5-1 and TRBJ1-2, with D possibly TRBD1 on 5 matching bases. Germline-derived CDR1 and CDR2 are SGHRS and YFSETQ. This CDR3 spans 15 amino acids. Trimming took 4 bases from V and 4 from J, leaving 17 bases between them. CDR3: CASSILRQGGYGYTF. CDR3 DNA sequence: TGCGCCAGCAGCATCCTGAGGCAGGGAGGCTATGGCTACACCTTC.

V is TRBV28 and J is TRBJ2-3, with 12 bases matching TRBD2. V trimming: 8 bases; J trimming: 0 bases; junction bases outside the gene matches: 9. The CDR3 length is 17 residues. Germline-derived CDR1 and CDR2 are MDHEN and SYDVKM. CDR3 amino acids: CASREGLAGSSTDTQYF. The CDR3 DNA reads as TGTGCCAGCCGAGAAGGACTAGCGGGATCTAGCACAGATACGCAGTATTTT.

V usage is TRBV3-1 (or the pseudogene TRBV3-2) and J usage is TRBJ1-2, with TRBD1 matching over 9 bases. CDR1 is LGHDT and CDR2 is YNNKEL in the germline V gene (reference sequence). With V trimmed by 4 bases and J by 7 bases, 10 bases remained unmatched. This CDR3 contains 15 residues. The CDR3 reads CASSLWTQGARGYTF. CDR3 sequence (DNA): TGTGCCAGCAGCCTATGGACACAGGGGGCGCGTGGCTACACCTTC.

This chain joins TRBV7-3 and TRBJ2-7; D possibly corresponds to TRBD1 (6 bases). The germline V and J ends were trimmed by 5 bases and 2 bases, with 13 bases remaining between them. Germline lookup yields CDR1 SGHTA and CDR2 FQGTGA. CDR3 length: 14 amino acids. The CDR3 loop is CASSLVAGAYEQYF. DNA for the CDR3: TGTGCCAGCAGCCTAGTTGCAGGGGCCTACGAGCAGTACTTC.

This clone was seen once. Other DNA sequences in this sample translate to the same CDR3. This chain links TRBV5-1 with TRBJ2-1; TRBD2 agrees at 7 bases. The germline V gene encodes CDR1 SGHRS and CDR2 YFSETQ. This CDR3 region has 16 residues. V shed 3 bases and J 2 bases; nucleotides not matched to a gene: 8. CDR3 region: CASSWGLAETYNEQFF. Written as DNA, the CDR3 is TGCGCCAGCAGCTGGGGCCTAGCGGAGACCTACAATGAGCAGTTCTTC.

This chain uses TRBV11-2 with TRBJ1-5; 9 nucleotides align to TRBD1. Germline-derived CDR1 and CDR2 are SGHAT and FQNNGV. V lost 5 bases and J lost 4; bases outside the gene matches: 3. The CDR3 is made up of 14 amino acids. The CDR3 DNA reads as TGTGCCAGCAGCCCGGACAGGGGTAATCAGCCCCAGCATTTT. Translation: CASSPDRGNQPQHF. The full variable domain, in which reference TRBV11-2 and TRBJ1-5 provide the parts outside the CDR3, is EAGVAQSPRYKIIEKRQSVAFWCNPISGHATLYWYQQILGQGPKLLIQFQNNGVVDDSQLPKDRFSAERLKGVDSTLKIQPAKLEDSAVYLCASSPDRGNQPQHFGDGTRLSIL.

The chain uses TRBV6-5 and TRBJ2-7; D is perhaps TRBD2 (5 bases). Germline V gene sequence: CDR1 MNHEY, CDR2 SVGAGI. The V and J ends lost 5 bases and 6 bases respectively, with 17 bases between them. This CDR3 region has 14 residues. CDR3 in DNA: TGTGCCAGCAGTAGAACTAGTATTCAGGCCGAGCAGTACTTC. Its translation: CASSRTSIQAEQYF.

The table lists this clone with a count of one. This chain joins TRBV5-1 and TRBJ2-1; 9 bases fit TRBD2. The J segment lost 1 base and the V segment lost 5 bases, leaving 4 bases of the junction unmatched. The germline V gene encodes CDR1 SGHRS and CDR2 YFSETQ. The CDR3 extends over 15 amino acids. CDR3 DNA sequence: TGCGCCAGCAGTAAAGCGGGAGGATCCTACAATGAGCAGTTCTTC. It specifies CASSKAGGSYNEQFF.

This chain links TRBV27 with TRBJ1-2, with 10 bases identical to TRBD1. This CDR3 contains 14 residues. The trim removed 3 bases at V and 4 bases at J, leaving 2 bases unmatched. Germline V gives CDR1 MNHEY, CDR2 SMNVEV (reference sequence). The CDR3 nucleotides read TGTGCCAGCAGTTTGGGGACAGGGGCCTATGGCTACACCTTC. Amino acids: CASSLGTGAYGYTF.

J is TRBJ2-5 and V is TRBV6-5, with TRBD1 matching over 9 bases. CDR1 is MNHEY, CDR2 SVGAGI, per germline. The trim removed 2 bases at V and 3 bases at J, leaving 7 bases unmatched. The CDR3 has 16 amino acids. The CDR3 here is CASSYLRDRVEETQYF. The CDR3 bases are TGTGCCAGCAGTTACCTAAGGGACAGGGTGGAAGAGACCCAGTACTTC.

The chain couples TRBV5-5 to TRBJ1-5; 10 bases agree with TRBD1. V shed 5 bases, J shed 3 bases, and the junction held 11 bases outside the gene matches. Germline V gene lookup returns CDR1 SGHKS and CDR2 YYEKEE (reference sequence). CDR3 length equals 17 residues. In DNA, the CDR3 is TGTGCCAGCAGTCTTGCCGGGACAGGGGATTACAATCAGCCCCAGCATTTT. This encodes CASSLAGTGDYNQPQHF.

The chain is built from TRBV6-4 and TRBJ1-2; 7 bases match TRBD1. V gave up 5 bases and J gave up 7 bases; unmatched junction bases: 10. Germline V gene sequence: CDR1 MRHNA, CDR2 SNTAGT. This CDR3 contains 14 residues. The DNA for the CDR3 is TGTGCCAGCAGTCCGACAGGGACGGTCGGTGGCTACACCTTC. Amino acid sequence: CASSPTGTVGGYTF.

The rearrangement joins TRBV6-5 to TRBJ1-6; D possibly corresponds to TRBD1 (5 bases). Germline loops: CDR1 MNHEY, CDR2 SVGAGI. CDR3 length: 16 residues. V was clipped by 2 bases and J by 0 bases, with 8 bases between them. CDR3 region: CASSYDSSSYNSPLHF. The CDR3 nucleotides are TGTGCCAGCAGTTACGACAGTAGCTCCTATAATTCACCCCTCCACTTT.

The chain carries TRBV28 and TRBJ1-2; the D is unclear. CDR3 length: 14 amino acids. Germline V gene lookup returns CDR1 MDHEN and CDR2 SYDVKM. V was cut by 5 bases and J by 5 bases, with 15 bases left in between. The CDR3 loop reads CASSPGPRRYGYTF. In DNA form, the CDR3 reads TGTGCCAGCAGTCCTGGTCCCCGGAGATATGGCTACACCTTC.

This sequence joins TRBV5-1 and TRBJ2-2; 12 bases line up with TRBD2. CDR3 length: 18 amino acids. The trim removed 2 bases at V and 2 bases at J, leaving 7 bases unmatched. Germline CDR1 SGHRS, CDR2 YFSETQ. CDR3 amino acids: CASSFMTSGSANTGELFF. The CDR3 DNA reads TGCGCCAGCAGCTTCATGACTAGCGGGAGCGCTAACACCGGGGAGCTGTTTTTT.

The chain links TRBV6-2 or TRBV6-3 to TRBJ2-3; D is possibly TRBD2 (7 bases). V was cut by 6 bases and J by 4 bases, with 17 bases left in between. This CDR3 is 15 amino acids long. Germline loops: CDR1 MNHEY, CDR2 SVGEGT. The CDR3 region has the DNA TGTGCCAGCAGCAACGCGGGGGCCGGCCCAGATACGCAGTATTTT. As protein: CASSNAGAGPDTQYF.

This clone was recorded once. The rearrangement uses TRBV6-2 or TRBV6-3 and TRBJ1-1, with D hard to call. Germline loops: CDR1 MNHEY, CDR2 SVGEGT. Trimming removed 2 bases from V and 6 bases from J, with 10 bases in between. This CDR3 comprises 13 residues. CDR3 protein: CASSYEREPEAFF. Written as DNA, the CDR3 is TGTGCCAGCAGTTACGAGAGAGAACCTGAAGCTTTCTTT.